This record concerns one TCR beta chain sequence. The CDR3 is made up of 14 amino acids. Germline assignment: CDR1 MNHEY and CDR2 SVGEGT. V lost 2 bases and J lost 7; bases outside the gene matches: 7. The data are from a study of blood T cell repertoires in COVID-19. The method was immunoSEQ multiplex PCR; TCRdb's version includes in-frame clones alone and lacks a portion of them. The profile covers approximately 210,000 clones, with approximately 90% appearing a single time and around 2.1% taken by the ten largest. Participants, 18 to 89 years old, spanned about 26 US areas. The chain carries TRBV6-2 or TRBV6-3 and TRBJ1-2; 7 bases line up with TRBD1. This TCR was sampled from a woman aged 25 to 39 who had recovered from COVID-19. Sequenced input: PBMCs or T cells enriched from blood (not recorded which). CDR3 residues: CASSYTRTGRGYTF. The CDR3 DNA follows: TGTGCCAGCAGTTACACGAGGACAGGACGTGGCTACACCTTC.